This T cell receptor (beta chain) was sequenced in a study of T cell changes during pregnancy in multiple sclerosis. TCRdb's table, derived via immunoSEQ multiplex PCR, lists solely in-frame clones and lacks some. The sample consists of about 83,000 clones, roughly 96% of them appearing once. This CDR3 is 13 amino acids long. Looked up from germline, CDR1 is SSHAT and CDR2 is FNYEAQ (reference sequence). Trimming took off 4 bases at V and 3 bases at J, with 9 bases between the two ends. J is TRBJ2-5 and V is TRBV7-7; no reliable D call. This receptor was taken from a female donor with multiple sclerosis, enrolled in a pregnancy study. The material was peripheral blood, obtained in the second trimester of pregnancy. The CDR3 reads CASSSLAEETQYF. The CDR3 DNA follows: TGTGCCAGCAGCTCCTTGGCGGAAGAGACCCAGTACTTC.